Each of the 20 T cell receptor beta chains below was sequenced from the same sample in a study of T cells in Graves' hyperthyroidism and ophthalmopathy. RNA transcripts served as the template for amplifying TCR beta CDR3 regions. The TCR CDR3 first-round RT-PCR relied on the HTBI primer set. TCRdb used MiXCR to reprocess the multiplex PCR reads, holding one entry per CDR3 protein. The profile covers roughly 380,000 distinct CDR3 sequences, with approximately 18% appearing a single time and 15% to 17% taken by the ten largest. The source material was blood. These receptors were collected from a woman in her thirties or forties with Graves' ophthalmopathy.

V is TRBV12-3 or TRBV12-4 and J is TRBJ2-5, with D perhaps matching TRBD1 (5 bases). This CDR3 contains 15 residues. V lost 3 bases, J lost 5 bases, and 16 bases lay in between. CDR3 loop: CASSFWQGDGETQYF. The CDR3 coding sequence is TGTGCCAGCAGTTTTTGGCAGGGTGATGGGGAGACCCAGTACTTC.

This clonotype has at least ten counts. The chain recombines TRBV10-3 with TRBJ2-4, with D unclear. CDR3 length equals 12 residues. CDR1 is ENHRY and CDR2 is SYGVKD in the germline V gene. Trimming took off 3 bases at V and 9 bases at J, with 9 bases between the two ends. The CDR3 protein is CAISDLVGIQYF. In DNA, the CDR3 is TGTGCCATCAGTGACCTTGTGGGCATTCAGTACTTC.

This clonotype was picked up a small number of times. This chain connects TRBV4-1 to TRBJ2-7; D perhaps matches TRBD2 (6 bases). Germline CDR1 is MGHRA and CDR2 is YSYEKL. There are 15 residues in the CDR3. V gave up 1 base and J gave up 2 bases, with 12 bases separating them. The CDR3 bases are TGCGCCAGCAGCCAAGGGGGGGACCAAACCTACGAGCAGTACTTC. Translated, it gives CASSQGGDQTYEQYF.

The CDR3 loop is CASRLAGQEQFF. Written as DNA, the CDR3 is TGTGCCAGCAGACTAGCGGGACAAGAGCAGTTCTTC. The gene calls are TRBV27 and TRBJ2-1; 10 positions agree with TRBD2. J was trimmed by 10 bases and V by 6 bases; bases with no gene match: 3. The CDR3 extends over 12 amino acids. Germline V gene lookup returns CDR1 MNHEY and CDR2 SMNVEV (reference sequence).

This clonotype was counted ten times or more. The chain recombines TRBV27 with TRBJ2-2; D is ambiguous. From germline, CDR1 is MNHEY and CDR2 SMNVEV (reference sequence). With 3 bases removed from V and 1 base from J, the gap between germline ends came to 6 bases. The CDR3 is 14 amino acids. CDR3 DNA sequence: TGTGCCAGCAGTTTGGGTGAGAACACCGGGGAGCTGTTTTTT. Protein: CASSLGENTGELFF.

Ten or more counts support this clonotype. This rearrangement joins TRBV12-3 or TRBV12-4 to TRBJ2-5; D is unresolved. This CDR3 comprises 14 residues. V was clipped by 1 base and J by 5 bases, with 11 bases between them. The CDR3 reads CASSLGWGRETQYF. The CDR3 region has the DNA TGTGCCAGCAGTTTAGGGTGGGGTAGGGAGACCCAGTACTTC.

This clonotype appeared many times. The chain has TRBV28 and TRBJ1-1; no reliable D call. Germline V gives CDR1 MDHEN, CDR2 SYDVKM. V gave up 1 base and J gave up 8 bases, with 8 bases separating them. CDR3 size: 12 residues. The CDR3 coding sequence is TGTGCCAGCAGTTTATTGGGCAGGGAAGCTTTCTTT. Translating it yields CASSLLGREAFF. The full variable domain, in which reference TRBV28 and TRBJ1-1 provide the parts outside the CDR3, is DVKVTQSSRYLVKRTGEKVFLECVQDMDHENMFWYRQDPGLGLRLIYFSYDVKMKEKGDIPEGYSVSREKKERFSLILESASTNQTSMYLCASSLLGREAFFGQGTRLTVV.

This clonotype was found many times. The rearrangement joins TRBV7-2 to TRBJ2-5; tentatively, D is TRBD1 (5 bases). This CDR3 has 15 residues. Germline V gene lookup returns CDR1 SGHTA and CDR2 FQGNSA. V shed 2 bases and J shed 4 bases, with 14 bases lying between them. The CDR3 spells CASSLQGWVRETQYF. CDR3 coding DNA: TGTGCCAGCAGCTTACAGGGTTGGGTCAGAGAGACCCAGTACTTC.

This clonotype has at least ten counts. As DNA, the CDR3 is TGCAGTGCTAGGGCCGCCGCGGCCCAGTACTTC. This encodes CSARAAAAQYF. The chain uses TRBV20-1 and TRBJ2-5; no reliable D call. The CDR3 loop spans 11 amino acids. CDR1 and CDR2 (germline): DFQATT, SNEGSKA (reference sequence). The ends were cut back, 3 bases at V and 9 bases at J, with 11 bases in the middle.

For this clonotype: One end of the junction is discordant with germline, which a read error may explain. The V and J genes are TRBV3-1 and TRBJ1-1; a weak D match, TRBD1 (5 bases). This CDR3 has 15 amino acids. Germline V gene data show CDR1 as LGHDT and CDR2 as YNNKEL (reference sequence). CDR3 DNA sequence: TGTGCCAGCAGCCGCAGGGTCAGACAGAACACTGAAGCTTGCTTT. Residues: CASSRRVRQNTEACF.

This clonotype has a count of ten or more. The genes are TRBV7-8 and TRBJ2-5; 7 bases line up with TRBD2. J was trimmed by 3 bases and V by 3 bases; bases with no gene match: 1. There are 13 residues in the CDR3. Germline V lookup: CDR1 SGHVS, CDR2 FQNEAQ. The CDR3 reads CASSLGTKETQYF. CDR3 nucleotides: TGTGCCAGCAGCTTGGGGACTAAAGAGACCCAGTACTTC.

This clonotype has at least ten counts. The rearrangement uses TRBV10-3 and TRBJ2-7; 8 bases line up with TRBD1. The germline gives CDR1 ENHRY, CDR2 SYGVKD. The length of the CDR3 is 12 residues. Trimming at V came to 4 bases and at J to 5 bases, leaving 1 base not matched to a gene. The CDR3 DNA follows: TGTGCCATCAGTGCAGGGGGCCACGAGCAGTACTTC. It codes for CAISAGGHEQYF.

This clonotype was counted at least ten times. The chain joins TRBV4-1 to TRBJ1-1, with D uncertain. Germline assignment: CDR1 MGHRA and CDR2 YSYEKL. The CDR3 has 12 residues. V was pared by 3 bases and J by 8 bases, with 10 bases between. CDR3 sequence reads: CASSHPGREAFF. In DNA form, the CDR3 reads TGCGCCAGCAGCCATCCGGGAAGGGAAGCTTTCTTT.

There are a few counts of this clonotype. This chain links TRBV27 with TRBJ2-5, with D possibly being TRBD1 (6 bases). V lost 8 bases, J lost 4 bases, and 11 bases lay in between. This CDR3 is 12 amino acids long. The germline CDR1 and CDR2 sequences are MNHEY and SMNVEV (reference sequence). DNA of the CDR3: TGTGCCAGCTCCCAGGGGCCAGAGACCCAGTACTTC. Protein: CASSQGPETQYF.

CDR3 region: CASSDGTGGYEQYF. In DNA form, the CDR3 reads TGTGCCAGCAGTGACGGGACAGGGGGCTACGAGCAGTACTTC. The chain employs TRBV6-1 and TRBJ2-7; 11 bases agree with TRBD1. Germline lookup yields CDR1 MNHNS and CDR2 SASEGT. There are 14 residues in the CDR3. V shed 3 bases and J 3 bases; nucleotides not matched to a gene: 1.

The chain carries TRBV18 and TRBJ2-7; maybe TRBD1 (6 bases). CDR1 KGHSH and CDR2 LQKENI come from the germline V gene. The V end lost 3 bases, the J end lost 5 bases, and 14 bases lay between the germline ends. CDR3 length: 14 amino acids. CDR3 amino acids: CASSPGQVHDEQYF. The CDR3 DNA reads TGTGCCAGCTCACCGGGACAAGTTCACGACGAGCAGTACTTC.

This clonotype came up many times. This sequence joins TRBV28 and TRBJ2-4; TRBD1 agrees at 7 bases. V shed 6 bases, J shed 0 bases, and the junction held 5 bases outside the gene matches. The CDR3 is 15 residues long. Germline CDR1 MDHEN, CDR2 SYDVKM. The CDR3 bases are TGTGCCAGCAGCTTTACAGGGGTAGCCAAAAACATTCAGTACTTC. This translates into CASSFTGVAKNIQYF.

This clonotype was seen repeatedly, ten times or more. CDR3 DNA sequence: TGTGCCAGCAGCCTTCCCCCGGGGCAGGGAAAAGAGACCCAGTACTTC. Translation: CASSLPPGQGKETQYF. The chain employs TRBV3-1 and TRBJ2-5, with D perhaps TRBD1 or TRBD2 (5 bases each). The CDR3 covers 16 residues. Trimming pared 4 bases from V and 3 bases from J, leaving 18 bases between. Germline values: CDR1 LGHDT, CDR2 YNNKEL (reference sequence).

This clonotype was seen ten or more times. V is TRBV9 and J is TRBJ1-1, with 7 bases that match TRBD1. With V trimmed by 4 bases and J by 2 bases, 5 bases remained unmatched. Germline loops: CDR1 SGDLS, CDR2 YYNGEE. The CDR3 loop spans 14 amino acids. The CDR3 region has the DNA TGTGCCAGCAGCCGACAGGGACTTAACACTGAAGCTTTCTTT. Its translation: CASSRQGLNTEAFF.

The sample holds many counts of this clonotype. Relative to the germline gene, one junction end is altered; a read error may explain this. The chain couples TRBV10-1 to TRBJ2-7, with D possibly TRBD2 on 5 matching bases. The CDR3 totals 10 residues. The germline gives CDR1 WNHNN, CDR2 SYGVQD (reference sequence). CDR3 DNA sequence: TGCGCCAGCAAGGCGGCGACTAACCCCTTC. Amino acids: CASKAATNPF.